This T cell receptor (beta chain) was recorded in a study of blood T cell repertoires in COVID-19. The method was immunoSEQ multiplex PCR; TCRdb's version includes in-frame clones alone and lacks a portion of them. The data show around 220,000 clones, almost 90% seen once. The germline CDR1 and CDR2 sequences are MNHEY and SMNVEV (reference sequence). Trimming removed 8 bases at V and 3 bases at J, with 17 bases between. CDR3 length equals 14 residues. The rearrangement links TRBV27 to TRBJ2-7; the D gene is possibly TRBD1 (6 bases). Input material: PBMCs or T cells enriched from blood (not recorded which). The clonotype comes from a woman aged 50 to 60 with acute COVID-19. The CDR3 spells CASRTFGGGYEQYF. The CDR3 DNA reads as TGTGCCAGCCGGACGTTTGGGGGCGGCTACGAGCAGTACTTC.